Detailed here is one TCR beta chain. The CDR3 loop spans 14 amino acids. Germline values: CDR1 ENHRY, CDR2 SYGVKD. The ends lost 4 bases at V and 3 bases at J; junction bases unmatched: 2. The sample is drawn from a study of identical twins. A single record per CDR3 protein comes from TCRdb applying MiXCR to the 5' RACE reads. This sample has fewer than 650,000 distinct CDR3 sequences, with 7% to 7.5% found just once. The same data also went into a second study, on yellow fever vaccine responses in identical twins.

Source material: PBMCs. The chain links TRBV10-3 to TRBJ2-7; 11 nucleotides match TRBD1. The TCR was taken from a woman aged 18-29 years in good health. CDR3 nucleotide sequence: TGTGCCATCAGTGGGGACAGGGGGAGCTACGAGCAGTACTTC. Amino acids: CAISGDRGSYEQYF.